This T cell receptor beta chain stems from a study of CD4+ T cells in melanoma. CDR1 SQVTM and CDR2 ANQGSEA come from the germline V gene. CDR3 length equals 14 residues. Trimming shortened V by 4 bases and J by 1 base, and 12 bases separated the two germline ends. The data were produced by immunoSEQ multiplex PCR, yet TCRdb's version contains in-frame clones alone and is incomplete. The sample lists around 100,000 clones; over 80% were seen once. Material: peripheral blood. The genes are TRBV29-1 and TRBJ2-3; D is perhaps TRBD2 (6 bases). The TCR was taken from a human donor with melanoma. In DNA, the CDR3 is TGCAGCGTTGGTTCGGGAGTGGGCACAGATACGCAGTATTTT. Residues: CSVGSGVGTDTQYF.